The clone carrying this TCR beta chain occurred a few times. Its antigen is not known. TCR cDNA was made by 5'RACE template switching, adding a universal primer site and UMIs. One entry per CDR3 protein results from TCRdb running MiXCR on the 5' RACE reads. The sample carries 300,000 to 350,000 distinct CDR3 sequences, around 4.4% recorded once. V lost 4 bases and J 3 bases, leaving 16 bases between the germline ends. Germline V gives CDR1 SGHTA, CDR2 FQGNSA. The CDR3 loop spans 15 amino acids. This entry comes from a study of T cells after yellow fever vaccination. The overall study: Low-cell-number fractions underwent preparation using SMART-Seq v4 Ultra Low Input. Study observations and caveats: Although most clonotypes did not, a small share appeared in both CD4 and CD8 compartments. Subsequent to the booster, the majority of primary-vaccination clones reappeared (around 96% CD4, 85% to 90% CD8).

This chain joins TRBV7-2 and TRBJ2-7; no definite D call. The sequencing here drew on PBMCs, taken 15 days after the yellow fever booster vaccination. This TCR was recovered from a man between 18 and 35 years old who received the YFV17D yellow fever vaccine. CDR3 protein: CASSSLYSKIYEQYF. CDR3 DNA sequence: TGTGCCAGCAGCTCCCTCTATAGTAAAATCTACGAGCAGTACTTC.